This TCR beta chain was identified in a study of blood T cell repertoires in COVID-19. Background on the study: Samples came from the United States, Italy and Spain, spanning acute and convalescent COVID-19.

In germline, CDR1 is MNHEY, CDR2 SVGEGT. V gave up 1 base and J gave up 8 bases, with 3 bases separating them. The CDR3 contains 11 residues. Authors' analysis steps: Amplification of reference gene primers provided the estimated nucleated cell counts. TCRdb's copy holds only in-frame clones and misses some; the assay was immunoSEQ multiplex PCR. The V and J calls and clone size are taken from that table; D and trimming were inferred from the DNA. The table has around 240,000 clones, approximately 80% seen once. The gene calls are TRBV6-2 or TRBV6-3 and TRBJ2-1; D gene ambiguous. This TCR derives from a middle-aged woman who had recovered from COVID-19. The sample comprised peripheral blood. The CDR3 region is CASSYFDEQFF. DNA for the CDR3: TGTGCCAGCAGTTACTTCGATGAGCAGTTCTTC.